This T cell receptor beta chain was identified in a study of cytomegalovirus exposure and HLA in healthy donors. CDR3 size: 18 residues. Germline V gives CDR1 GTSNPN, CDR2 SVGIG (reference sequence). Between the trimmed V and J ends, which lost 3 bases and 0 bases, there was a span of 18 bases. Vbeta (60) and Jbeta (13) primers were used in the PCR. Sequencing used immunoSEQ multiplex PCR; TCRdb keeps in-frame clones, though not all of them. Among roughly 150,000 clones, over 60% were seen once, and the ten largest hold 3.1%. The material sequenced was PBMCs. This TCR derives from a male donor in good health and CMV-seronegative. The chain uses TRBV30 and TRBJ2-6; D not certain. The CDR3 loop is CAWSHTVLRSSGANVLTF. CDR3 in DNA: TGTGCCTGGAGCCACACAGTTCTTAGATCCTCTGGGGCCAACGTCCTGACTTTC.